This is a list of T cell receptor beta chains from one sample in a study of T cell responses to AZD1222 COVID-19 vaccine. The repertoire was sequenced with immunoSEQ multiplex PCR; TCRdb's copy has only in-frame clones and lacks some. This sample has approximately 100,000 clones, with under 90% found just once. The specimen comprised peripheral blood, sampled on day 0 of MenACWY control vaccination. Receptors originate from an adult in good health. The conserved cysteine and the conserved F or W are not part of the CDR3 here. Fields, in order: clone size, V gene, J gene, CDR3 protein. Clone size, where shown, is once, few, many, or a class for clones that have expanded.

clone_size: -; v_call: TRBV6-5; j_call: TRBJ1-3; cdr3_aa: ASSYDTGTGGNTIY
clone_size: -; v_call: TRBV5-1; j_call: TRBJ2-2; cdr3_aa: ASSFGRSSTGELF
clone_size: -; v_call: TRBV4-2; j_call: TRBJ1-1; cdr3_aa: ASSHLDPNTEAF
clone_size: -; v_call: TRBV15; j_call: TRBJ2-1; cdr3_aa: ATSRGGLASNEQF
clone_size: -; v_call: TRBV7-2; j_call: TRBJ2-1; cdr3_aa: ASSLRPINSYNEQF
clone_size: -; v_call: TRBV5-6; j_call: TRBJ1-5; cdr3_aa: ASSLGALSNQPQH
clone_size: -; v_call: TRBV3-1/TRBV3-2; j_call: TRBJ1-1; cdr3_aa: ASSQVRLGGMNTEAF
clone_size: few; v_call: TRBV20-1; j_call: TRBJ2-7; cdr3_aa: STSPGDEQY
clone_size: -; v_call: TRBV6-2/TRBV6-3; j_call: TRBJ2-5; cdr3_aa: ASSDRGQGWETQY
clone_size: -; v_call: TRBV4-3; j_call: TRBJ1-1; cdr3_aa: ASSHRKDRGGPEAF
clone_size: -; v_call: TRBV7-9; j_call: TRBJ2-5; cdr3_aa: ASSVEQGRLETQY